The TCR beta chain under discussion was sequenced for a study of shared clonotypes between healthy human individuals. Study-wide findings and caveats: What rarefaction showed was incomplete sorted-subset sequencing despite large depth.

Concerning this clone itself: Its antigen is not identified.

A split of CD4+ cells into CD45RA+ naive and CD45RA-negative memory subsets was performed. Clones were sequenced by immunoSEQ multiplex PCR, and TCRdb holds only the in-frame ones, with some missing. The sample shows approximately 240,000 clones, 60% to 80% of them seen only once. The CDR3 is 13 amino acids. CDR1 is LNHDA, CDR2 SQIVND, per germline (reference sequence). V was cut by 9 bases and J by 7 bases, with 18 bases left in between. The source material was memory CD4+ T cells sorted from blood. The subset here: CD45RA-negative fraction. V and J are TRBV19 and TRBJ2-5; TRBD1 might be the D (6 bases). This TCR was sampled from a man aged 30 to 45 in good health. The DNA for the CDR3 is TGTGCCAGCCAGGGGACAAGGGGTAGGACCCAGTACTTC. Translating it yields CASQGTRGRTQYF.